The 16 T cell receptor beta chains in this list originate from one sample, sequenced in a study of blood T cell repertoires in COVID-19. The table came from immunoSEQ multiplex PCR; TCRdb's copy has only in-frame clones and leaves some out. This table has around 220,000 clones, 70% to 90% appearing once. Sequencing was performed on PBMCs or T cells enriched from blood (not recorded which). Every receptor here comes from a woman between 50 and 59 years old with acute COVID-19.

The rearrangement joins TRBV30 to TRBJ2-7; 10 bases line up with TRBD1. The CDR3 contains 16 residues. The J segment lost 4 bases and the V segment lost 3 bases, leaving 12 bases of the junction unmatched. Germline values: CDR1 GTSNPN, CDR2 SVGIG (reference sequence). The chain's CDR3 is CAWSGPGQGFIYEQYF. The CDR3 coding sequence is TGTGCCTGGAGCGGACCGGGACAGGGGTTTATTTACGAGCAGTACTTC.

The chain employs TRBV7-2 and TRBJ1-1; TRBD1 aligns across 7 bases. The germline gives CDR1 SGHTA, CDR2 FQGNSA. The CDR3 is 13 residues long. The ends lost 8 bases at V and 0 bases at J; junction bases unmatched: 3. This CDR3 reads CASAGQLNTEAFF. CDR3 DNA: TGTGCCAGCGCGGGACAGCTGAACACTGAAGCTTTCTTT.

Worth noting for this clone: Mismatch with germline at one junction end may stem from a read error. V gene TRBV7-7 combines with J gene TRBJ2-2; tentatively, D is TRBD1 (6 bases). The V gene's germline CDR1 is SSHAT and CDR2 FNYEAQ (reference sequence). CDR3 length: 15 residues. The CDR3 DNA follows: TGTGCTAGCAGCGCCGGGACACCAAACACCGGGGAGCTGTTTTTT. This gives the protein CASSAGTPNTGELFF.

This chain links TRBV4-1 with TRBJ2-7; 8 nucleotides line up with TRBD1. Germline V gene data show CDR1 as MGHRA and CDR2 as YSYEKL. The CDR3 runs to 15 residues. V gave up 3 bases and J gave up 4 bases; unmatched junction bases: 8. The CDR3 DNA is TGCGCCAGCAGCCAGGCTGACAGGGGATTATACGAGCAGTACTTC. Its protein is CASSQADRGLYEQYF.

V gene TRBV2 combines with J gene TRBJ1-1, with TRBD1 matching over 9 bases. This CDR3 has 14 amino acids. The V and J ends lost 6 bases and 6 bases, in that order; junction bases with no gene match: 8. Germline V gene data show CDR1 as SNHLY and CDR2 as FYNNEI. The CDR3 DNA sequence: TGTGCCAGCAGCGTTACAGGGGGCGACCCTGAAGCTTTCTTT. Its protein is CASSVTGGDPEAFF.

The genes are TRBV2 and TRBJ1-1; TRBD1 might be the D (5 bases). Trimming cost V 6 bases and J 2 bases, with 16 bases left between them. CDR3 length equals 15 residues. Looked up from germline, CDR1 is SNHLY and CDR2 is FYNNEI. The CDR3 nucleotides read TGTGCCAGCAGACCGGAAGCAGGGTTCAACACTGAAGCTTTCTTT. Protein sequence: CASRPEAGFNTEAFF.

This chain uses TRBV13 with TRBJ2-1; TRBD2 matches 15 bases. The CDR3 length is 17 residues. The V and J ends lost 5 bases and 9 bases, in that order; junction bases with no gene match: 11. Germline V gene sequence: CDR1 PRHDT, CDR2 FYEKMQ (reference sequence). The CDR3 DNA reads TGTGCCAGCAGCAGCGGGACTAGCGGGAGGTTGGGTCGTGAGCAGTTCTTC. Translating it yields CASSSGTSGRLGREQFF.

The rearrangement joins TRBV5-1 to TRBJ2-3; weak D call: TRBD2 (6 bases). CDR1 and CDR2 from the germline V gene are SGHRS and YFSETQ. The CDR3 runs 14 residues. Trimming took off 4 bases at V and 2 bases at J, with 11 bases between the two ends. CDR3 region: CASSPMDYTDTQYF. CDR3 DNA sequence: TGCGCCAGCAGCCCTATGGACTACACAGATACGCAGTATTTT.

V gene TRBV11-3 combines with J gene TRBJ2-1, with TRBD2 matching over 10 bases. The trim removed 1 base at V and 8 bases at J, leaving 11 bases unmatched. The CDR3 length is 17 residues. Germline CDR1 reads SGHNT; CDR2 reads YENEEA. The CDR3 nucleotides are TGTGCCAGCAGCTTAGGATGGACTAGCGGCGGGGCGTATGAGCAGTTCTTC. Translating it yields CASSLGWTSGGAYEQFF.

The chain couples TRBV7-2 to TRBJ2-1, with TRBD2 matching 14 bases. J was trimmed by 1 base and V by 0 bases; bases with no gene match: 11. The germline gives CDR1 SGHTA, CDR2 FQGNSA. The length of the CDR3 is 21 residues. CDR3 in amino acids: CASSLAPWGLAGVISYNEQFF. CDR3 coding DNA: TGTGCCAGCAGCTTAGCGCCGTGGGGACTAGCGGGAGTAATTTCCTACAATGAGCAGTTCTTC. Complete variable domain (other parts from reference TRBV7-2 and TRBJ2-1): GAGVSQSPSNKVTEKGKDVELRCDPISGHTALYWYRQSLGQGLEFLIYFQGNSAPDKSGLPSDRFSAERTGGSVSTLTIQRTQQEDSAVYLCASSLAPWGLAGVISYNEQFFGPGTRLTVL.

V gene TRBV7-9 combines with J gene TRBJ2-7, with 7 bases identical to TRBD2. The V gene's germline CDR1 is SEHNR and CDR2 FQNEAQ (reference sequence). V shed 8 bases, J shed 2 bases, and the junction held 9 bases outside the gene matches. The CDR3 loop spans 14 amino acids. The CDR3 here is CASCHGGLTYEQYF. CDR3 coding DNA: TGTGCCAGCTGCCACGGGGGACTAACCTACGAGCAGTACTTC.

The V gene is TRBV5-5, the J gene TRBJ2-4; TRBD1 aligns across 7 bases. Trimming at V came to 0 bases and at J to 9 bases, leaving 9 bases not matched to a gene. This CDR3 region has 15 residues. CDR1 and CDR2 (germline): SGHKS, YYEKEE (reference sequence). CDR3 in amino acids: CASSLVTGVRGIQYF. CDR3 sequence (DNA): TGTGCCAGCAGCTTGGTAACAGGGGTAAGGGGCATTCAGTACTTC.

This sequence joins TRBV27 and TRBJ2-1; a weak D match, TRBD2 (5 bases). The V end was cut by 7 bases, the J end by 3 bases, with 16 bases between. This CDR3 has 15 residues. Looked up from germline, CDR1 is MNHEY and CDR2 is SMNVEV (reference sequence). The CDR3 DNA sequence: TGTGCCAGCACCACAAGTCTCGGACTCTACAATGAGCAGTTCTTC. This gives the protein CASTTSLGLYNEQFF.

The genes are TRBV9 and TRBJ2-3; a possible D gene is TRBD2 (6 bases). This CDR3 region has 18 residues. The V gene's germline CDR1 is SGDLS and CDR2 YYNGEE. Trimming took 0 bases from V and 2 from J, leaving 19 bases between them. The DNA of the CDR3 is TGTGCCAGCAGCGTAGTGGGAGGTGGGACTTTGGCCACAGATACGCAGTATTTT. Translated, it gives CASSVVGGGTLATDTQYF.

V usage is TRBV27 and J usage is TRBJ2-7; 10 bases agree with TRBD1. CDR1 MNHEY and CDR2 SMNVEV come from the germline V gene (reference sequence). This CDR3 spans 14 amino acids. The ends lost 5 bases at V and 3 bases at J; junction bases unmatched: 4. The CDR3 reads CASSLRTGGYEQYF. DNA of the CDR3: TGTGCCAGCAGTCTCCGGACAGGGGGCTACGAGCAGTACTTC.

The CDR3, as DNA: TGTGCCAGCAGCGTAGGCGTTAGCGGGAGTCCTGGGGAGCTGTTTTTT. Translated, it gives CASSVGVSGSPGELFF. This rearrangement joins TRBV9 to TRBJ2-2; 9 bases match TRBD2. The CDR3 is 16 residues long. From germline, CDR1 is SGDLS and CDR2 YYNGEE. With 0 bases clipped from V and 8 bases from J, the junction kept 8 bases outside the gene matches.